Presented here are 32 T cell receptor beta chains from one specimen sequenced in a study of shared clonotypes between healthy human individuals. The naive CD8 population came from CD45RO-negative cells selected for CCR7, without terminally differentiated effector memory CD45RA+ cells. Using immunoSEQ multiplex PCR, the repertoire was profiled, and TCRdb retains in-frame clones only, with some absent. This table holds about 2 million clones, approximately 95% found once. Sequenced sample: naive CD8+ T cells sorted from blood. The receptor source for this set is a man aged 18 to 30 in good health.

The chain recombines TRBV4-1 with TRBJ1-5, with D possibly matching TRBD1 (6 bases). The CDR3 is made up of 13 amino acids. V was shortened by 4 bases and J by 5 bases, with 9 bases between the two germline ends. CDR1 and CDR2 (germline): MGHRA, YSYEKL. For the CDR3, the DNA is TGCGCCAGCAGCCCGGGGGGCTATCAGCCCCAGCATTTT. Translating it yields CASSPGGYQPQHF.

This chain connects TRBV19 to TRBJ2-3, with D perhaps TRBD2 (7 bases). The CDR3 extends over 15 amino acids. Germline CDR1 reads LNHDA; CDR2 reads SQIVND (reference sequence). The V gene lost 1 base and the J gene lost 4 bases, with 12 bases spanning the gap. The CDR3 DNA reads TGTGCCAGTAGTATAGGCCCCGGGGGGCCAGATACGCAGTATTTT. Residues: CASSIGPGGPDTQYF.

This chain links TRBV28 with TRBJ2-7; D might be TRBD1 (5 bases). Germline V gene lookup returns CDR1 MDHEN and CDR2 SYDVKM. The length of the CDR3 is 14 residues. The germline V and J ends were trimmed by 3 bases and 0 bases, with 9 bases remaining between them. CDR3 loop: CASSFRTFSYEQYF. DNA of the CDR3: TGTGCCAGCAGTTTTCGGACATTCTCCTACGAGCAGTACTTC.

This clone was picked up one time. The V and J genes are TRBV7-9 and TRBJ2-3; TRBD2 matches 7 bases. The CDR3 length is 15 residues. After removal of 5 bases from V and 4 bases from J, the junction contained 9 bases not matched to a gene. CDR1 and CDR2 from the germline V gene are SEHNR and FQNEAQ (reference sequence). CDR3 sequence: CASSPPGGGADTQYF. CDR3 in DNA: TGTGCCAGCAGCCCCCCGGGGGGAGGGGCAGATACGCAGTATTTT.

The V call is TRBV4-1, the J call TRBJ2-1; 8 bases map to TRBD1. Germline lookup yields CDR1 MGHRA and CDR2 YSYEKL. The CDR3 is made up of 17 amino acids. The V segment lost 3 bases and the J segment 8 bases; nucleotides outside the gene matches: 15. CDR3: CASSQGRVTGVWDEQFF. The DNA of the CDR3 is TGCGCCAGCAGCCAGGGAAGGGTGACAGGGGTCTGGGATGAGCAGTTCTTC.

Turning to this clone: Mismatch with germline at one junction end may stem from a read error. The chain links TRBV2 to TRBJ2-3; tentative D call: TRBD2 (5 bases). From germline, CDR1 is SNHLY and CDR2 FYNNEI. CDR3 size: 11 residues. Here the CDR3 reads CASSDRDYTFF. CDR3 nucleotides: TGTGCCAGCAGTGATCGTGACTACACCTTTTTT.

This chain's CDR3 is CASSWRAEGNTGELFF. CDR3 DNA sequence: TGTGCCAGCAGCTGGCGGGCAGAGGGGAACACCGGGGAGCTGTTTTTT. The J gene is TRBJ2-2, the V gene TRBV13; D is possibly TRBD2 (5 bases). V lost 4 bases and J 1 base, leaving 13 bases between the germline ends. Germline CDR1 is PRHDT and CDR2 is FYEKMQ (reference sequence). This CDR3 contains 16 residues.

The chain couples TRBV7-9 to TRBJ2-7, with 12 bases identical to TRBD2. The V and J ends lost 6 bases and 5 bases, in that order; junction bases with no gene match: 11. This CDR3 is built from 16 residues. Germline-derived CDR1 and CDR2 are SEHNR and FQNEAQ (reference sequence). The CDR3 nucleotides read TGTGCCAGCAGTACGACTAGCGGGAGTGCGATGGACGAGCAGTACTTC. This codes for CASSTTSGSAMDEQYF.

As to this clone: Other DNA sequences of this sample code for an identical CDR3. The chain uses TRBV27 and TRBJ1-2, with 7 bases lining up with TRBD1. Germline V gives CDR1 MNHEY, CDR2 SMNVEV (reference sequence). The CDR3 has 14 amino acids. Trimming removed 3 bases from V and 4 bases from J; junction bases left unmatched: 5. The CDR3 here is CASSLKGGGYGYTF. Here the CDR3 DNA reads TGTGCCAGCAGTTTGAAAGGGGGCGGCTATGGCTACACCTTC.

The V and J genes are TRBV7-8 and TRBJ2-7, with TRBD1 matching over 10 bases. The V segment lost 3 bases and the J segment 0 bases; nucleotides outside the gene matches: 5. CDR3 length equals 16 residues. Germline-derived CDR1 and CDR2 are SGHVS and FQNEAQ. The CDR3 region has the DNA TGTGCCAGCAGCTTTACCGGGACAGGGGTCTCCTACGAGCAGTACTTC. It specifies CASSFTGTGVSYEQYF.

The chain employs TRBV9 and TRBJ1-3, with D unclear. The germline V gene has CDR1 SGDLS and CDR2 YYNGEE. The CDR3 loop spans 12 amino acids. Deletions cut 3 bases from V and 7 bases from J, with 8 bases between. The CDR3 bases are TGTGCCAGCAGCGACGGGGAGAACACCATATATTTT. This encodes CASSDGENTIYF.

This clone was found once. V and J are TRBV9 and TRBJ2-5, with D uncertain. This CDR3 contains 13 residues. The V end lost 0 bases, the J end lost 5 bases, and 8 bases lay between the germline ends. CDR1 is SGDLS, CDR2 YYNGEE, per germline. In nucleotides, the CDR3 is TGTGCCAGCAGCGTAGGGGATGAGGAGACCCAGTACTTC. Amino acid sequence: CASSVGDEETQYF.

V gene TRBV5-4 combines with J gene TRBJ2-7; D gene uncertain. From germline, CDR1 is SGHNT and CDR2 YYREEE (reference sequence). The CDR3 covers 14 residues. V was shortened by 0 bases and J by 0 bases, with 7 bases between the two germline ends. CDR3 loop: CASSLAPDSYEQYF. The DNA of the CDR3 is TGTGCCAGCAGCTTGGCGCCAGACTCCTACGAGCAGTACTTC.

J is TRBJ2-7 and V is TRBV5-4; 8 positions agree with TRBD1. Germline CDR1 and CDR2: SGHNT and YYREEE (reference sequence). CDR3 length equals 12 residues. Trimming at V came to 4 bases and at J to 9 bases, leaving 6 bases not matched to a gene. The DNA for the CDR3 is TGTGCCAGCAGCCTGGGACAGGATGTGCAGTACTTC. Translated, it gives CASSLGQDVQYF.

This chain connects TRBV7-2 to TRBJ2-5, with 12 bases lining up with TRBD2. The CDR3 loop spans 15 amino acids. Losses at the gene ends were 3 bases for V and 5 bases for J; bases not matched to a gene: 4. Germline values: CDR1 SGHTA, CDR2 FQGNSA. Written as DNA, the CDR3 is TGTGCCAGCAGCTTCCCTAGCGGGAGGGGTGAGACCCAGTACTTC. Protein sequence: CASSFPSGRGETQYF.

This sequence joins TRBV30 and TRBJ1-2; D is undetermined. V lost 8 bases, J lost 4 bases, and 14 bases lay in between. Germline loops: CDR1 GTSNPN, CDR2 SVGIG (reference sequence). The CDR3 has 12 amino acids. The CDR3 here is CAILPPTYGYTF. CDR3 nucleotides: TGTGCCATCCTACCCCCGACCTATGGCTACACCTTC.

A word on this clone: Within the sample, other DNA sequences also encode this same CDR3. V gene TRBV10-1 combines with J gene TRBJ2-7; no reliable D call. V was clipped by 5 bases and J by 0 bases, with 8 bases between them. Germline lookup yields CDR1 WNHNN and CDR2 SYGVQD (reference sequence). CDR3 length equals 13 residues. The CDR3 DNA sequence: TGCGCCAGCAGTCCCGGACCCTCCTACGAGCAGTACTTC. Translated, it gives CASSPGPSYEQYF.

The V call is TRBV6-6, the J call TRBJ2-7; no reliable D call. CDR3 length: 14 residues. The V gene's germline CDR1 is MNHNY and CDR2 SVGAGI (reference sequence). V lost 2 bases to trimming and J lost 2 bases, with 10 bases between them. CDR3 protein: CASSYVSSAYEQYF. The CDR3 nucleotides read TGTGCCAGCAGTTACGTTTCCAGCGCCTACGAGCAGTACTTC.

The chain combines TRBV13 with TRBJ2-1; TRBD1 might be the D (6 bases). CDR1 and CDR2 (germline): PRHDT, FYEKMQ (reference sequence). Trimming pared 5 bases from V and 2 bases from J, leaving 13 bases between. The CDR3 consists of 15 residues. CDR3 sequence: CASSPPDRAYNEQFF. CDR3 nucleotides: TGTGCCAGCAGCCCACCGGACAGAGCCTACAATGAGCAGTTCTTC.

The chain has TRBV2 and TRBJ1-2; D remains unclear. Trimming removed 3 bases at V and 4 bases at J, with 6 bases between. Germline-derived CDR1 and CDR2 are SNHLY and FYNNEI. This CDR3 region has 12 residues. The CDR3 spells CASSDVSYGYTF. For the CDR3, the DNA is TGTGCCAGCAGTGATGTCAGCTATGGCTACACCTTC.

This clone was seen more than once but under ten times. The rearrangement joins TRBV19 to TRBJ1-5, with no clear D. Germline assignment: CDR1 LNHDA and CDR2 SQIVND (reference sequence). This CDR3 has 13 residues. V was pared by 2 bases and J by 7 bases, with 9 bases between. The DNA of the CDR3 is TGTGCCAGTAGTATATCGGGTTACCAGCCCCAGCATTTT. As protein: CASSISGYQPQHF.

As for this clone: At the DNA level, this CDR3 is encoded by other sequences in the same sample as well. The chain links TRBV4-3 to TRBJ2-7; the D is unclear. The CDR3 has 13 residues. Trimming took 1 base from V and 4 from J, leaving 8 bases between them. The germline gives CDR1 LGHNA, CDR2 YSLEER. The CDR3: CASSQGVGYEQYF. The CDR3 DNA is TGCGCCAGCAGCCAAGGGGTGGGTTACGAGCAGTACTTC.

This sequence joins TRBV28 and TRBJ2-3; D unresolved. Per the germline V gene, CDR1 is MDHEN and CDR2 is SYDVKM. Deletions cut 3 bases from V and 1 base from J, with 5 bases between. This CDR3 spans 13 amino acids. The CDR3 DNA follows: TGTGCCAGCAGTTTGATTGGCACAGATACGCAGTATTTT. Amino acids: CASSLIGTDTQYF.

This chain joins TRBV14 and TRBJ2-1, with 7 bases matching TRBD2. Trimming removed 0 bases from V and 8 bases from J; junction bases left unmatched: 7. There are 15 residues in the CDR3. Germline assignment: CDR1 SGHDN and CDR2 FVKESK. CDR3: CASSQEAGGWDEQFF. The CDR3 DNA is TGTGCCAGCAGCCAAGAGGCCGGGGGGTGGGATGAGCAGTTCTTC.

As DNA, the CDR3 is TGTGCCAGCAGTTACATACCCTCCACTAGCACAGATACGCAGTATTTT. This encodes CASSYIPSTSTDTQYF. The chain couples TRBV27 to TRBJ2-3; D not resolved. CDR1 is MNHEY and CDR2 is SMNVEV in the germline V gene (reference sequence). V was trimmed by 4 bases and J by 0 bases, leaving 14 bases between them. The CDR3 sequence is 16 residues long.

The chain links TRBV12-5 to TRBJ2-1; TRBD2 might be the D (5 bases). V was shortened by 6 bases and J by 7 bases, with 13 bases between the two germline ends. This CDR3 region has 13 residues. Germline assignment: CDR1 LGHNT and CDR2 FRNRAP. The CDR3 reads CASGYSLENEQFF. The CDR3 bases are TGTGCTAGTGGGTATTCACTAGAGAATGAGCAGTTCTTC.

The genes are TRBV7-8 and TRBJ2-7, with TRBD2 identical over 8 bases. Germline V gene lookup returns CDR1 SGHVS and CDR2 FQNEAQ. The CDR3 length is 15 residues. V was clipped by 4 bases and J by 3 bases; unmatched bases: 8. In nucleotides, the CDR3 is TGTGCCAGCAGCTCCCCGAGCGGGAGCCACTACGAGCAGTACTTC. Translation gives CASSSPSGSHYEQYF.

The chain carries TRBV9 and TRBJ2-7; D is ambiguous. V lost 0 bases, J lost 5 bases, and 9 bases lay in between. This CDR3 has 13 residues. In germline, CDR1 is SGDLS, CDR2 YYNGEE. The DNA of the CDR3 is TGTGCCAGCAGCGTAGGTGAAGGGAACGAGCAGTACTTC. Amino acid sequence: CASSVGEGNEQYF.

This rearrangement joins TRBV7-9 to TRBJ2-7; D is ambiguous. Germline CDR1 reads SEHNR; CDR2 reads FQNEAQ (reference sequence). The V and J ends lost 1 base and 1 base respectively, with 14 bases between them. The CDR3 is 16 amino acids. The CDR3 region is CASSLVGSFGSYEQYF. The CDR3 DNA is TGTGCCAGCAGCTTAGTAGGCAGTTTCGGGTCCTACGAGCAGTACTTC.

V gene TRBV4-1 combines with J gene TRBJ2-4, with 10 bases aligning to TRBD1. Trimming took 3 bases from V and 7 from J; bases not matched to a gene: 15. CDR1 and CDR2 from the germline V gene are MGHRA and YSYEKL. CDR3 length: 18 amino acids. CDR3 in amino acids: CASSQVGTGAVRGNIQYF. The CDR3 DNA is TGCGCCAGCAGCCAGGTTGGGACAGGGGCCGTCAGGGGGAACATTCAGTACTTC.

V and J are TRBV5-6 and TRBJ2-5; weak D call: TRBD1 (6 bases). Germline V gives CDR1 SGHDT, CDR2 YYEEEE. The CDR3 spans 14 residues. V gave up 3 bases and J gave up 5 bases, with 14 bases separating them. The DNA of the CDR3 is TGTGCCAGCAGCTACTCTACAGGGTTTGAGACCCAGTACTTC. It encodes CASSYSTGFETQYF.

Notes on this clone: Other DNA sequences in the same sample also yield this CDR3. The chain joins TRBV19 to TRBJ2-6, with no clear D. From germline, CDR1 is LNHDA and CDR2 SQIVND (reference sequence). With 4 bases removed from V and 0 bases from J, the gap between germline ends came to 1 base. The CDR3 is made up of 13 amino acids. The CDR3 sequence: CASSTSGANVLTF. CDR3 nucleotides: TGTGCCAGTAGTACCTCTGGGGCCAACGTCCTGACTTTC.